The source of this TCR beta chain is a study of blood T cell repertoires in COVID-19. At the level of the study: PBMCs, B-cell-depleted T cells, or T cells were the source of the cDNA or gDNA that made up the material.

This clone was seen only once. How the authors handled the data: For nucleated cells, counts were estimated from reference gene primer amplification. Assay: immunoSEQ multiplex PCR; the TCRdb copy retains only in-frame clones and omits some. Clonal size and the V and J genes are those of that table, whereas D and trimming came from the DNA. The data show tens of thousands of clones, with over 75% seen just once and approximately 3% held by the top ten. The V gene end was trimmed by 6 bases and the J gene end by 4 bases; junction bases not matched to a gene: 7. The CDR3 totals 15 residues. CDR1 is MNHNY, CDR2 SVGAGI, per germline (reference sequence).

The sequencing sample was made of peripheral blood. This sequence originates from a man in his forties or fifties with active COVID-19. This chain links TRBV6-6 with TRBJ2-3, with 10 bases aligning to TRBD2. The CDR3 reads CASSPPSGRADTQYF. The CDR3 nucleotides read TGTGCCAGCAGCCCCCCTAGCGGGAGAGCAGATACGCAGTATTTT.